These 31 T cell receptor beta chains share one sample of origin, sequenced in a study of CD8+CD57+ T cells in acquired aplastic anemia. For CDR3 and TCR beta VDJ profiling, genomic DNA was the template used. MiXCR, applied by TCRdb to the reads, yields one record per CDR3 protein. The sample lists roughly 150,000 distinct CDR3 sequences, 35% to 55% occurring once. The sequencing input was sorted CD4+, CD8+, or CD8+CD57+ T cells (not recorded which) from PBMCs. The receptors stem from a human donor in good health.

This clonotype was picked up one time. The V and J genes are TRBV19 and TRBJ2-3; the D gene could be TRBD1 or TRBD2 (7 bases each). In germline, CDR1 is LNHDA, CDR2 SQIVND (reference sequence). With 6 bases removed from V and 0 bases from J, the gap between germline ends came to 16 bases. CDR3 size: 16 residues. This CDR3 reads CASRTPGGASTDTQYF. The CDR3, as DNA: TGTGCCAGTAGGACCCCAGGGGGGGCTAGCACAGATACGCAGTATTTT.

This clonotype has just a few counts. The V and J genes are TRBV29-1 and TRBJ2-2, with 10 bases aligning to TRBD1. CDR1 and CDR2 from the germline V gene are SQVTM and ANQGSEA. The CDR3 runs 13 residues. J lost 6 bases, V lost 6 bases, and 4 bases had no gene match. The CDR3 coding sequence is TGCAGCGTGATCGGACAGGGGGCCGGGGAGCTGTTTTTT. Residues: CSVIGQGAGELFF.

Here the CDR3 DNA reads TGTGCCAGCAGCTCGAAGGTTGGGGGTTACAATGAGCAGTTCTTC. It yields the protein CASSSKVGGYNEQFF. This chain connects TRBV7-3 to TRBJ2-1; the D call may be TRBD1 or TRBD2 (5 bases each). Germline-derived CDR1 and CDR2 are SGHTA and FQGTGA. This CDR3 has 15 amino acids. V was pared by 4 bases and J by 4 bases, with 14 bases between.

The genes are TRBV18 and TRBJ1-5; maybe TRBD1 (6 bases). In germline, CDR1 is KGHSH, CDR2 LQKENI. With 5 bases removed from V and 5 bases from J, the gap between germline ends came to 16 bases. The CDR3 is 15 residues long. The CDR3 here is CASSVGGPSDQPQHF. DNA of the CDR3: TGTGCCAGCTCAGTCGGGGGGCCTTCCGATCAGCCCCAGCATTTT.

This clonotype was counted only a few times. The rearrangement uses TRBV7-9 and TRBJ2-7; the match to TRBD1 covers 9 bases. Looked up from germline, CDR1 is SEHNR and CDR2 is FQNEAQ (reference sequence). CDR3 length: 15 residues. The V gene end was trimmed by 5 bases and the J gene end by 7 bases; junction bases not matched to a gene: 12. The CDR3 loop reads CASSPDVWDREEQYF. CDR3 nucleotide sequence: TGTGCCAGCAGCCCGGACGTTTGGGACAGGGAAGAGCAGTACTTC.

This clonotype was counted between two and nine times. V and J are TRBV20-1 and TRBJ2-7, with 7 bases matching TRBD2. Losses at the gene ends were 1 base for V and 7 bases for J; bases not matched to a gene: 10. The CDR3 totals 14 residues. Germline V gene data show CDR1 as DFQATT and CDR2 as SNEGSKA (reference sequence). CDR3: CSARARETPGEQYF. CDR3 DNA sequence: TGCAGTGCTAGAGCGCGGGAGACCCCCGGGGAGCAGTACTTC.

This clonotype has at least ten counts. The J gene is TRBJ2-1, the V gene TRBV10-3, with D possibly TRBD2 on 7 matching bases. Trimming left V 0 bases short and J 4 bases short, with 13 bases between. Germline V CDR1 and CDR2: ENHRY, SYGVKD. CDR3 length equals 16 residues. The CDR3, as DNA: TGTGCCATCAGTGAGTCGCGGGGGCCACGGTACAATGAGCAGTTCTTC. Protein: CAISESRGPRYNEQFF.

The chain uses TRBV20-1 and TRBJ1-6; 7 bases are a match to TRBD1. The germline V gene has CDR1 DFQATT and CDR2 SNEGSKA (reference sequence). The CDR3 has 15 amino acids. Trimming removed 4 bases from V and 0 bases from J; junction bases left unmatched: 3. CDR3 nucleotides: TGCAGTGCTACGACAGGGAGCTCCTATAATTCACCCCTCCACTTT. Encoded protein: CSATTGSSYNSPLHF.

There are many counts of this clonotype. This chain joins TRBV19 and TRBJ1-2; 7 bases line up with TRBD1. CDR1 LNHDA and CDR2 SQIVND come from the germline V gene (reference sequence). This CDR3 contains 16 residues. Unmatched junction bases numbered 12, after V lost 6 bases and J lost 2 bases. The CDR3 coding sequence is TGTGCCAGTAGCGGACAGGTCCAGGGAGTCAACTATGGCTACACCTTC. This sequence encodes CASSGQVQGVNYGYTF.

At least ten counts were recorded for this clonotype. The chain joins TRBV7-2 to TRBJ1-2; the D gene is possibly TRBD1 (6 bases). Germline V gene lookup returns CDR1 SGHTA and CDR2 FQGNSA. Trimming stripped 0 bases from V and 3 bases from J, with 14 bases between. The CDR3 length is 16 residues. For the CDR3, the DNA is TGTGCCAGCAGCTTAGCGGGAGGGGGTAGCGACTATGGCTACACCTTC. Its translation is CASSLAGGGSDYGYTF. The whole variable domain, remainder taken from reference TRBV7-2 and TRBJ1-2, is GAGVSQSPSNKVTEKGKDVELRCDPISGHTALYWYRQSLGQGLEFLIYFQGNSAPDKSGLPSDRFSAERTGGSVSTLTIQRTQQEDSAVYLCASSLAGGGSDYGYTFGSGTRLTVV.

About this clonotype itself: An end of the junction differs from the germline gene, which may be a read error. V usage is TRBV7-3 and J usage is TRBJ2-6; no definite D call. Germline V gene lookup returns CDR1 SGHTA and CDR2 FQGTGA. The CDR3 totals 13 residues. Here the CDR3 reads CARRTAGANVLTF. In DNA form, the CDR3 reads TGTGCCCGCAGGACCGCCGGGGCCAACGTCCTGACTTTC.

The chain carries TRBV28 and TRBJ2-1, with 10 bases aligning to TRBD2. The trim removed 9 bases at V and 4 bases at J, leaving 9 bases unmatched. CDR3 length: 15 residues. Germline CDR1 is MDHEN and CDR2 is SYDVKM. The CDR3 sequence is CASKRGAGGYNEQFF. Here the CDR3 DNA reads TGTGCCAGTAAACGGGGAGCGGGAGGGTACAATGAGCAGTTCTTC.

The rearrangement uses TRBV7-9 and TRBJ2-7; TRBD2 is a possible D gene (6 bases). V was trimmed by 4 bases and J by 6 bases, leaving 10 bases between them. This CDR3 comprises 12 residues. Germline lookup yields CDR1 SEHNR and CDR2 FQNEAQ (reference sequence). CDR3 residues: CASSWRVSEQYF. The CDR3, as DNA: TGTGCCAGCAGCTGGAGGGTTTCCGAGCAGTACTTC.

This clonotype was seen a handful of times. The genes are TRBV6-5 and TRBJ1-5; 11 bases match TRBD1. Per the germline V gene, CDR1 is MNHEY and CDR2 is SVGAGI. This CDR3 has 14 residues. With 2 bases clipped from V and 7 bases from J, the junction kept 1 base outside the gene matches. CDR3 DNA: TGTGCCAGCAGTTACGGGACAGGGGGGCAGCCCCAGCATTTT. Translation: CASSYGTGGQPQHF.

The chain couples TRBV10-3 to TRBJ2-1; a weak D match, TRBD1 (5 bases). CDR3 length: 12 residues. CDR1 is ENHRY, CDR2 SYGVKD, per germline. V lost 11 bases and J 6 bases, leaving 14 bases between the germline ends. CDR3 region: CAGGDRPNEQFF. For the CDR3, the DNA is TGTGCCGGCGGTGACAGACCCAATGAGCAGTTCTTC.

This clonotype was observed many times. This rearrangement joins TRBV5-1 to TRBJ2-1, with TRBD2 matching 9 bases. The germline gives CDR1 SGHRS, CDR2 YFSETQ. The CDR3 consists of 15 residues. V lost 5 bases and J lost 4; bases outside the gene matches: 7. The CDR3 loop reads CASRFASGVYNEQFF. In nucleotides, the CDR3 is TGCGCCAGCAGGTTCGCTAGCGGGGTTTACAATGAGCAGTTCTTC.

This clonotype occurred many times. The chain uses TRBV10-1 and TRBJ2-5, with no clear D. Germline values: CDR1 WNHNN, CDR2 SYGVQD (reference sequence). This CDR3 has 13 residues. Trimming removed 4 bases at V and 2 bases at J, with 8 bases between. CDR3 in DNA: TGCGCCAGCAGTGCCCAAACTCAAGAGACCCAGTACTTC. This translates into CASSAQTQETQYF.

Details on this clonotype: One end of the junction does not line up with germline, which may come from a read error. This sequence joins TRBV2 and TRBJ1-5; D remains unclear. Germline CDR1 reads SNHLY; CDR2 reads FYNNEI. The CDR3 sequence is 13 residues long. DNA for the CDR3: TGTGCCAGCAGTTTACTAAGCAATCAGCCCCAGCACTTT. It encodes CASSLLSNQPQHF.

The chain is built from TRBV19 and TRBJ1-5, with TRBD1 identical over 10 bases. The CDR3 has 15 residues. V gave up 0 bases and J gave up 8 bases; unmatched junction bases: 4. CDR1 LNHDA and CDR2 SQIVND come from the germline V gene (reference sequence). CDR3 protein: CASSIDRDRGKPQHF. In DNA, the CDR3 is TGTGCCAGTAGTATAGACCGGGACAGGGGAAAGCCCCAGCATTTT.

This sequence joins TRBV10-1 and TRBJ1-2; possibly TRBD1 for D (5 bases). This CDR3 region has 13 residues. V shed 8 bases and J shed 2 bases, with 12 bases lying between them. Germline V lookup: CDR1 WNHNN, CDR2 SYGVQD (reference sequence). The CDR3 region has the DNA TGCGCCAGCTCGGACACCAACAACTATGGCTACACCTTC. Its protein product is CASSDTNNYGYTF.

V and J are TRBV6-2 or TRBV6-3 and TRBJ2-1; TRBD2 might be the D (5 bases). Trimming left V 0 bases short and J 1 base short, with 13 bases between. CDR1 and CDR2 from the germline V gene are MNHEY and SVGEGT. The CDR3 length is 17 residues. The CDR3 DNA is TGTGCCAGCAGTTACTCCTCTGATCTAGCTTCCTACAATGAGCAGTTCTTC. It encodes CASSYSSDLASYNEQFF.

The V and J genes are TRBV7-9 and TRBJ1-5; no clear D gene. Germline V gives CDR1 SEHNR, CDR2 FQNEAQ (reference sequence). The germline V and J ends were trimmed by 4 bases and 5 bases, with 15 bases remaining between them. The length of the CDR3 is 15 residues. CDR3 nucleotide sequence: TGTGCCAGCAGCTCCAATGGAGGTTTTCATCAGCCCCAGCATTTT. It is translated as CASSSNGGFHQPQHF.

The rearrangement uses TRBV11-2 and TRBJ2-3, with a weak D call TRBD2 (6 bases). The CDR3 loop spans 15 amino acids. Germline V gene sequence: CDR1 SGHAT, CDR2 FQNNGV. Trimming stripped 5 bases from V and 5 bases from J, with 17 bases between. The DNA of the CDR3 is TGTGCCAGCAGCCCCCCCTTTGCTAGCGAAGATACGCAGTATTTT. Encoded protein: CASSPPFASEDTQYF.

Points on this clonotype: This clone may be a read error of a much larger clone one base away. This is likely a read error, given that the CDR3 carries no conserved phenylalanine or tryptophan at its end. The chain carries TRBV4-3 and TRBJ2-3, with TRBD2 identical over 12 bases. This CDR3 has 15 amino acids. V lost 6 bases, J lost 6 bases, and 7 bases stayed unmatched. The germline CDR1 and CDR2 sequences are LGHNA and YSLEER. CDR3 nucleotides: TGCGCCAGCAGTCTACTAGCGGGGGGAAGTGATACGCAGTATTCT. It yields the protein CASSLLAGGSDTQYS.

To note about this clonotype: A read error may produce the germline difference seen at one junction end. This sequence joins TRBV25-1 and TRBJ1-6; weak D call: TRBD1 (5 bases). CDR1 and CDR2 from the germline V gene are MGHDK and SYGVNS. The CDR3 extends over 15 amino acids. CDR3 amino acids: CASGEGTDFNSPLRF. The CDR3 DNA reads as TGTGCCAGCGGTGAAGGGACGGATTTTAATTCACCCCTCCGCTTT.

This clonotype was found many times. The chain joins TRBV7-9 to TRBJ2-1; TRBD2 matches at 10 bases. This CDR3 has 14 residues. CDR1 and CDR2 (germline): SEHNR, FQNEAQ (reference sequence). J gave up 7 bases and V 5 bases, and 5 bases lay outside the gene matches. The CDR3 nucleotides are TGTGCCAGCAGCACGGGACTAGCGTTTAATGAGCAGTTCTTC. This sequence encodes CASSTGLAFNEQFF.

This clonotype has just one count. Germline is not matched at one junction end, which may reflect a read error. CDR3 nucleotide sequence: TGTGCCAGCAGTTCCCCGCGGGGGGGCTTTTCGAGTGAGCAGTTCTTC. Translated, it gives CASSSPRGGFSSEQFF. This chain joins TRBV10-3 and TRBJ2-1; 9 nucleotides line up with TRBD2. CDR1 is ENHRY and CDR2 is SYGVKD in the germline V gene. This CDR3 is 16 amino acids long.

The chain recombines TRBV9 with TRBJ1-2, with 7 bases matching TRBD1. Germline V lookup: CDR1 SGDLS, CDR2 YYNGEE. The CDR3 spans 13 residues. Losses at the gene ends were 4 bases for V and 5 bases for J; bases not matched to a gene: 5. CDR3 sequence reads: CASSREGAYGYTF. The CDR3 DNA reads TGTGCCAGCAGCCGAGAGGGGGCGTATGGCTACACCTTC.

This clonotype was counted many times. The chain links TRBV2 to TRBJ2-7; 9 bases are a match to TRBD2. The V and J ends lost 6 bases and 6 bases, in that order; junction bases with no gene match: 12. Germline lookup yields CDR1 SNHLY and CDR2 FYNNEI. The CDR3 has 15 amino acids. The CDR3 bases are TGTGCCAGCAGCCCGAGGACTAGCGCAGGGGGCGAGCAGTACTTC. This gives the protein CASSPRTSAGGEQYF.

Only one count was recorded for this clonotype. CDR3 DNA: TGTGCCAGCAGGCGGGGACTAGCGGGAGGGCCCCACGAGCAGTACTTC. It codes for CASRRGLAGGPHEQYF. This chain joins TRBV12-3 or TRBV12-4 and TRBJ2-7; 16 positions agree with TRBD2. V lost 6 bases, J lost 5 bases, and 7 bases stayed unmatched. This CDR3 contains 16 residues.

With respect to this clonotype: A much larger clone is a single base away; this may be a read error. The chain uses TRBV5-5 and TRBJ1-5; the D gene is possibly TRBD1 (6 bases). Germline CDR1 is SGHKS and CDR2 is YYEKEE (reference sequence). Trimming removed 2 bases from V and 12 bases from J, with 12 bases in between. This CDR3 has 12 amino acids. In DNA form, the CDR3 reads TGTGCCAGCAGCTTAGCCGAGGGGGTCCAGCATTTT. Its protein is CASSLAEGVQHF.